One and the same sample provided the 7 T cell receptor beta chains below, sequenced in a study of response to subunit inactivated influenza vaccine. One entry per CDR3 protein, called by TCRdb with MiXCR from the RT-PCR reads. The table includes just under 250,000 distinct CDR3 sequences, 12% detected once. This specimen consisted of non-naive T cells sorted from PBMCs, obtained around two weeks before vaccination. The receptors here all came from a man in his forties or fifties who received an inactivated influenza vaccine.

This clonotype has more than one count but fewer than ten. This chain uses TRBV14 with TRBJ2-7; tentatively, D is TRBD2 (6 bases). This CDR3 region has 16 residues. Germline CDR1 and CDR2: SGHDN and FVKESK. The V gene lost 2 bases and the J gene lost 7 bases, with 21 bases spanning the gap. This CDR3 is CASSQKPWGESGEQYF. The CDR3, as DNA: TGTGCCAGCAGCCAAAAACCCTGGGGGGAGTCGGGTGAGCAGTACTTC. The full variable domain, its missing parts supplied by reference TRBV14 and TRBJ2-7, is EAGVTQFPSHSVIEKGQTVTLRCDPISGHDNLYWYRRVMGKEIKFLLHFVKESKQDESGMPNNRFLAERTGGTYSTLKVQPAELEDSGVYFCASSQKPWGESGEQYFGPGTRLTVT.

Many counts were recorded for this clonotype. The chain has TRBV29-1 and TRBJ2-2, with 8 bases lining up with TRBD1. In germline, CDR1 is SQVTM, CDR2 ANQGSEA. The CDR3 has 14 amino acids. J gave up 1 base and V 7 bases, and 5 bases lay outside the gene matches. The CDR3 loop is CSAAGQGNTGELFF. In DNA form, the CDR3 reads TGCAGCGCAGCCGGACAGGGGAACACCGGGGAGCTGTTTTTT.

This clonotype was counted a few times. This rearrangement joins TRBV12-3 or TRBV12-4 to TRBJ2-1; perhaps TRBD2 as D (6 bases). The CDR3 is made up of 13 amino acids. V was clipped by 4 bases and J by 13 bases, with 17 bases between them. CDR3 protein: CASSSRGSTSQFF. The CDR3 coding sequence is TGTGCCAGCAGTTCGCGGGGCTCCACATCCCAGTTCTTC.

This clonotype is medium-sized by share. The chain links TRBV20-1 to TRBJ2-5; D remains ambiguous. V was clipped by 0 bases and J by 4 bases, with 12 bases between them. The CDR3 spans 14 residues. The germline CDR1 and CDR2 sequences are DFQATT and SNEGSKA (reference sequence). The chain's CDR3 is CSARELDHPETQYF. The CDR3 nucleotides are TGCAGTGCTAGAGAGCTGGACCACCCAGAGACCCAGTACTTC.

The chain couples TRBV25-1 to TRBJ2-5, with 7 nucleotides matching TRBD1. CDR1 and CDR2 from the germline V gene are MGHDK and SYGVNS. Trimming at V came to 3 bases and at J to 4 bases, leaving 8 bases not matched to a gene. This CDR3 has 15 amino acids. This CDR3 is CASSDSRQGSETQYF. CDR3 nucleotides: TGTGCCAGCAGTGATTCACGACAGGGCTCAGAGACCCAGTACTTC.

V usage is TRBV12-3 or TRBV12-4 and J usage is TRBJ1-4; no reliable D call. This CDR3 is 12 amino acids long. V lost 3 bases and J 12 bases, leaving 11 bases between the germline ends. The CDR3 spells CASSLALGELFF. The CDR3 DNA is TGTGCCAGCAGTTTGGCCCTTGGGGAACTGTTTTTT.

The chain combines TRBV21-1 with TRBJ2-3; TRBD1, as called in the table, went unchecked against the DNA. TRBV21-1 is a known pseudogene. CDR3 length: 18 residues. The DNA for the CDR3 is TGTGCCAGCACCCCTAGGGAAGTACGGAGCCGAAGCACAGATACGCAGTATTTT. It yields the protein CASTPREVRSRSTDTQYF.